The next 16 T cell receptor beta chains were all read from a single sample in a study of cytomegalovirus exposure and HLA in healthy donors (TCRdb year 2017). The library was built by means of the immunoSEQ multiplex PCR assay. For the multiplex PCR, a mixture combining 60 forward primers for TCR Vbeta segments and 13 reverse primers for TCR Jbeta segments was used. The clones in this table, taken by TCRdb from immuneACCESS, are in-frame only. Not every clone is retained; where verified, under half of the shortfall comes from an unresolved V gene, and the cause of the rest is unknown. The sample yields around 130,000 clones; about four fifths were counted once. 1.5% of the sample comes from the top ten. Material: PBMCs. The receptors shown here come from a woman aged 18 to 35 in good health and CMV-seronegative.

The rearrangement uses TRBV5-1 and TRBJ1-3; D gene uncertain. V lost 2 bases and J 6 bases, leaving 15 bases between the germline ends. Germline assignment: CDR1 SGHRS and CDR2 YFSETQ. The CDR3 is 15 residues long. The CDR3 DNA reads TGCGCCAGCAGCTTAGGGAGGGATTCGAAAAACACCATATATTTT. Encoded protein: CASSLGRDSKNTIYF.

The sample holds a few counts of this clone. CDR3 region: CASSLSPAPGYEQYF. CDR3 DNA: TGTGCCAGCAGTTTATCGCCAGCCCCCGGGTACGAGCAGTACTTC. The chain combines TRBV27 with TRBJ2-7; D uncertain. Looked up from germline, CDR1 is MNHEY and CDR2 is SMNVEV (reference sequence). The germline V and J ends were trimmed by 0 bases and 4 bases, with 13 bases remaining between them. The CDR3 is 15 amino acids.

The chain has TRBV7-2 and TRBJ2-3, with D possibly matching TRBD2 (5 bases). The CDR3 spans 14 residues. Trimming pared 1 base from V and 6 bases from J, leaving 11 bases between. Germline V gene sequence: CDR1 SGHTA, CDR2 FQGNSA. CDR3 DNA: TGTGCCAGCAGCTTAGGAGGGCGAAGGGATACGCAGTATTTT. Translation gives CASSLGGRRDTQYF.

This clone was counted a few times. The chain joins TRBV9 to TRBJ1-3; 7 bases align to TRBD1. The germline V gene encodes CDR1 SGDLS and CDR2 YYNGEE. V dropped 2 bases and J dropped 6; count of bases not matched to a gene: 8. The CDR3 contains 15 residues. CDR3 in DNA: TGTGCCAGCAGCGTTAGAGGGGGCGCGACAAACACCATATATTTT. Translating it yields CASSVRGGATNTIYF. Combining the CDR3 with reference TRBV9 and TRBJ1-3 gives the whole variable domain DSGVTQTPKHLITATGQRVTLRCSPRSGDLSVYWYQQSLDQGLQFLIQYYNGEERAKGNILERFSAQQFPDLHSELNLSSLELGDSALYFCASSVRGGATNTIYFGEGSWLTVV.

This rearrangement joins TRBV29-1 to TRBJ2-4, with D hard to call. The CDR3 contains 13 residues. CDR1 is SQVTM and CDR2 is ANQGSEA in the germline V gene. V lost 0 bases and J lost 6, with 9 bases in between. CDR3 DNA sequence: TGCAGCGTTGAAGAAGATGGCGGAAACATTCAGTACTTC. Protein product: CSVEEDGGNIQYF.

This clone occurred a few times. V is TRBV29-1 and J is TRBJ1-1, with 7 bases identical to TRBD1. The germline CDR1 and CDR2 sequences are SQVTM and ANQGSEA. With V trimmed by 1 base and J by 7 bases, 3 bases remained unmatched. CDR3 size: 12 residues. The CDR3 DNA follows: TGCAGCGTTGAAGTCCAGGGGGGTGAAGCTTTCTTT. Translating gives CSVEVQGGEAFF.

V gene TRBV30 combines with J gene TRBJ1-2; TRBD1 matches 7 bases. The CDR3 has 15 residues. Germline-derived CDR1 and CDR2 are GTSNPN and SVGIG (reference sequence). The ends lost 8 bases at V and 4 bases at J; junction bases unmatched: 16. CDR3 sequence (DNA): TGTGCCCTAGAAGATAAGGGGGCGAGGCTCTATGGCTACACCTTC. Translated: CALEDKGARLYGYTF.

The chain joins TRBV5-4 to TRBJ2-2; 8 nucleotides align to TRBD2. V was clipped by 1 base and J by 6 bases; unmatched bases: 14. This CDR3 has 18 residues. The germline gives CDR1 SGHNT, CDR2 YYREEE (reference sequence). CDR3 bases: TGTGCCAGCAGCTTGACACTTTTGTCGGGGGGGCTTGCCGGGGAGCTGTTTTTT. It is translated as CASSLTLLSGGLAGELFF.

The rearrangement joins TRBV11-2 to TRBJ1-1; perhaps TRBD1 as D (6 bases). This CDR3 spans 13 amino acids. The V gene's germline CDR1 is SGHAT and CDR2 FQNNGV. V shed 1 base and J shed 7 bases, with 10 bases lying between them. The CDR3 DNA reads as TGTGCCAGCAGCTTAGTGACAGGCAGTGAAGCTTTCTTT. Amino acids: CASSLVTGSEAFF.

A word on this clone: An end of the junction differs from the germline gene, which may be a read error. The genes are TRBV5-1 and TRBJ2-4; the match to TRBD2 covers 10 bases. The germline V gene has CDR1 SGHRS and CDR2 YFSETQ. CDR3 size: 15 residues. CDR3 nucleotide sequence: TGCGCCAGCAGCCCCTGGACTAGCGGAAAAAACAGTCAGTACTTC. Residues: CASSPWTSGKNSQYF.

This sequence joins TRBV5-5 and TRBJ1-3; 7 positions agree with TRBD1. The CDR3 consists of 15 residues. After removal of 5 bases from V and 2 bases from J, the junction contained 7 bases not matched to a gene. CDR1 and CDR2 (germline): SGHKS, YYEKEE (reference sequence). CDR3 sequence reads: CASRPQQGTGNTIYF. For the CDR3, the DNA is TGTGCCAGCAGGCCGCAACAGGGGACTGGAAACACCATATATTTT.

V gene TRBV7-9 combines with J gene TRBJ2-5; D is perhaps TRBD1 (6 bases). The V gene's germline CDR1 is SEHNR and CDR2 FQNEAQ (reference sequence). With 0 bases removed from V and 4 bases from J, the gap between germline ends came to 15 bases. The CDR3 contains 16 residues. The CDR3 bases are TGTGCCAGCAGCTTAGCGCGACCTCTAGGGGGAGAGACCCAGTACTTC. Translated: CASSLARPLGGETQYF.

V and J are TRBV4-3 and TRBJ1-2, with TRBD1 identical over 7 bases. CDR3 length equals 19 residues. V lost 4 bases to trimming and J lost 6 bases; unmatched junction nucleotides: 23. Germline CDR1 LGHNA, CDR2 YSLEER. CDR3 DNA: TGCGCCAGCAGCCGATCTGCCCCCGGGACAGACACTATCTATGATGGCTACACCTTC. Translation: CASSRSAPGTDTIYDGYTF.

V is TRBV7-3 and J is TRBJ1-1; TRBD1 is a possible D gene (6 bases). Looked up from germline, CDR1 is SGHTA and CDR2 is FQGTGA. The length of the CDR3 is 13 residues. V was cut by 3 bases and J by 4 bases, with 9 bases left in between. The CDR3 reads CASSFAQGTEAFF. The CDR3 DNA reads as TGTGCCAGCAGCTTCGCACAGGGCACTGAAGCTTTCTTT. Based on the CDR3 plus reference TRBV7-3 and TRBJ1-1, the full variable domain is GAGVSQTPSNKVTEKGKYVELRCDPISGHTALYWYRQSLGQGPEFLIYFQGTGAADDSGLPNDRFFAVRPEGSVSTLKIQRTERGDSAVYLCASSFAQGTEAFFGQGTRLTVV.

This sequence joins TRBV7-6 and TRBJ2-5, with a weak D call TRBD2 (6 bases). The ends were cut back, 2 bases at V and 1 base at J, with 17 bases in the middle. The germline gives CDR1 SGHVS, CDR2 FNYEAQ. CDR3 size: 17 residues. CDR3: CASSLSMAGFPQETQYF. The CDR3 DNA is TGTGCCAGCAGCTTATCTATGGCGGGGTTCCCCCAAGAGACCCAGTACTTC.

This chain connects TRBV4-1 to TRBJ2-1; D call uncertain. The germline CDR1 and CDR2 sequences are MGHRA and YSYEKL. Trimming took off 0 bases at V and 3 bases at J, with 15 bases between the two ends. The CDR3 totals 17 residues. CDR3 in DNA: TGCGCCAGCAGCCAAGATAACAGCTACGTGGGCTACAATGAGCAGTTCTTC. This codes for CASSQDNSYVGYNEQFF.